Included here is one T cell receptor beta chain sequence, with context. What it recognizes is unknown. The data belong to a study of T cell responses to AZD1222 COVID-19 vaccine. Study summary: The analysis combined second doses at about 4 or about 12 weeks.

Germline CDR1 SGDLS, CDR2 YYNGEE. V was pared by 5 bases and J by 4 bases, with 3 bases of the junction left unmatched. This CDR3 is 13 amino acids long. Broader study findings: Sampling captured repertoires only after the peak T cell response. Spike-wide vaccine-associated CD4 TCRs dominated at 160-218 and 743-854. Nearly half of spike-specific TCRs reportedly go after variant regions that carry no mutations.

Only in-frame clones appear in the TCRdb table, and some are missing; sequencing was by immunoSEQ multiplex PCR. Among about 170,000 clones, 75% to 90% were seen once, and the ten largest hold about 6.9%. This TCR was recovered from an adult in good health. This sequence joins TRBV9 and TRBJ1-2; 9 bases fit TRBD1. Here the sequenced sample was peripheral blood, taken on day 0 of AZD1222 vaccination. The CDR3 protein is CASRGTGFYGYTF. As DNA, the CDR3 is TGTGCCAGCAGGGGGACAGGGTTCTATGGCTACACCTTC.